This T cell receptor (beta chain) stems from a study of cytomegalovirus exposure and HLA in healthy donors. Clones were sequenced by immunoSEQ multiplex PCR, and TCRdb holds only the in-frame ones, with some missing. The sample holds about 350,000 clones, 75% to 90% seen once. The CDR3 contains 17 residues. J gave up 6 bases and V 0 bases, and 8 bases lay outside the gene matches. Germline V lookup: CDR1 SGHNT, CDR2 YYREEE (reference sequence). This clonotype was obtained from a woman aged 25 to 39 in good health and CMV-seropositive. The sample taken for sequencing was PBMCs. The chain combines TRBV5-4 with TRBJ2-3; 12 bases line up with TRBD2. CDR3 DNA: TGTGCCAGCAGCTTGGGAGCTAGCGGGGGGGCTGAGGATACGCAGTATTTT. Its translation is CASSLGASGGAEDTQYF.